The 17 T cell receptor beta chains listed next were all sequenced from one sample in a study of T cell responses to AZD1222 COVID-19 vaccine (dated by TCRdb to the early 2020s). Library preparation was by the immunoSEQ multiplex PCR assay. TCRdb carries this immuneACCESS record with in-frame sequences only. Its versions omit some clonotypes, under half of them owing to an unresolved V gene in the studies checked, with the rest unexplained. The sample table holds 60,000 to 80,000 clones, of which around 82% were seen once. The ten largest clones capture roughly 50% of the sample. The time point label on this specimen signifies: about 28 days (+/-7) after the second vaccine dose. Sequenced here: peripheral blood, sampled 28 days after the second AZD1222 dose. All receptors come from an adult who received the AZD1222 COVID-19 vaccine.

V gene TRBV6-2 or TRBV6-3 combines with J gene TRBJ1-2; the match to TRBD1 covers 12 bases. The CDR3 consists of 16 residues. Germline V lookup: CDR1 MNHEY, CDR2 SVGEGT. V was pared by 6 bases and J by 3 bases, with 8 bases of the junction left unmatched. The CDR3 sequence: CASSPGTGGEDYGYTF. CDR3 DNA sequence: TGTGCCAGCAGCCCCGGGACAGGGGGCGAGGACTATGGCTACACCTTC.

The chain links TRBV6-2 or TRBV6-3 to TRBJ2-1; D unclear. CDR3 length: 15 residues. Trimming removed 1 base at V and 3 bases at J, with 10 bases between. Germline V gene data show CDR1 as MNHEY and CDR2 as SVGEGT. In DNA form, the CDR3 reads TGTGCCAGCAGTTACTTGGAGACGCTCTACAATGAGCAGTTCTTC. Translated: CASSYLETLYNEQFF.

The chain employs TRBV28 and TRBJ2-7; tentative D call: TRBD2 (6 bases). The CDR3 length is 15 residues. CDR1 is MDHEN, CDR2 SYDVKM, per germline. V lost 6 bases to trimming and J lost 0 bases, with 15 bases between them. CDR3 protein: CASRVGGVSSYEQYF. The DNA of the CDR3 is TGTGCCAGCAGGGTCGGCGGGGTCTCCTCCTACGAGCAGTACTTC.

The chain carries TRBV3-1 (or the pseudogene TRBV3-2) and TRBJ1-5; 7 bases agree with TRBD1. CDR3 length: 14 amino acids. Germline values: CDR1 LGHDT, CDR2 YNNKEL (reference sequence). V was pared by 4 bases and J by 4 bases, with 4 bases of the junction left unmatched. CDR3 DNA sequence: TGTGCCAGCAGCCCCGACAGGGCTAATCAGCCCCAGCATTTT. Its protein product is CASSPDRANQPQHF.

V usage is TRBV18 and J usage is TRBJ1-1, with D unresolved. Trimming removed 1 base from V and 0 bases from J, with 9 bases in between. The CDR3 runs 15 residues. Germline V CDR1 and CDR2: KGHSH, LQKENI. This CDR3 reads CASSPLDRVNTEAFF. The CDR3 DNA reads TGTGCCAGCTCACCACTGGATAGGGTGAACACTGAAGCTTTCTTT. The full variable domain, completed using reference TRBV18 and TRBJ1-1, is NAGVMQNPRHLVRRRGQEARLRCSPMKGHSHVYWYRQLPEEGLKFMVYLQKENIIDESGMPKERFSAEFPKEGPSILRIQQVVRGDSAAYFCASSPLDRVNTEAFFGQGTRLTVV.

This chain uses TRBV27 with TRBJ2-2; D is possibly TRBD1 or TRBD2 (5 bases each). The CDR3 extends over 15 amino acids. The germline gives CDR1 MNHEY, CDR2 SMNVEV (reference sequence). V shed 10 bases and J shed 5 bases, with 20 bases lying between them. This CDR3 reads CATQMGPNPTGELFF. CDR3 DNA sequence: TGTGCCACCCAAATGGGACCCAATCCGACCGGGGAGCTGTTTTTT.

The chain combines TRBV28 with TRBJ2-2; TRBD1 is a possible D gene (6 bases). Per the germline V gene, CDR1 is MDHEN and CDR2 is SYDVKM. This CDR3 is built from 14 residues. The V end was cut by 6 bases, the J end by 2 bases, with 10 bases between. In DNA form, the CDR3 reads TGTGCCAGCAGACAACAGGGAAACACCGGGGAGCTGTTTTTT. Its translation: CASRQQGNTGELFF. The entire variable domain, with the rest obtained from reference TRBV28 and TRBJ2-2, is as follows: DVKVTQSSRYLVKRTGEKVFLECVQDMDHENMFWYRQDPGLGLRLIYFSYDVKMKEKGDIPEGYSVSREKKERFSLILESASTNQTSMYLCASRQQGNTGELFFGEGSRLTVL.

This clone was counted only a few times. V usage is TRBV4-3 and J usage is TRBJ2-1; D possibly corresponds to TRBD2 (6 bases). The CDR3 covers 17 residues. The germline gives CDR1 LGHNA, CDR2 YSLEER. The ends were cut back, 1 base at V and 4 bases at J, with 17 bases in the middle. The CDR3 is CASSQGDGSGPYNEQFF. CDR3 nucleotides: TGCGCCAGCAGCCAAGGGGACGGTAGCGGTCCGTACAATGAGCAGTTCTTC.

The V gene is TRBV4-3, the J gene TRBJ2-7, with TRBD2 identical over 9 bases. The V segment lost 1 base and the J segment 6 bases; nucleotides outside the gene matches: 1. Germline V gene sequence: CDR1 LGHNA, CDR2 YSLEER. There are 13 residues in the CDR3. DNA of the CDR3: TGCGCCAGCAGCCAAGGCGGGGGGGTCGAGCAGTACTTC. Its translation: CASSQGGGVEQYF.

This chain uses TRBV7-3 with TRBJ1-6; tentatively, D is TRBD1 (5 bases). The CDR3 loop spans 14 amino acids. Looked up from germline, CDR1 is SGHTA and CDR2 is FQGTGA. Trimming cost V 6 bases and J 5 bases, with 11 bases left between them. The CDR3 is CASRPGTDNSPLHF. CDR3 DNA: TGTGCCAGCAGACCTGGGACGGATAATTCACCCCTCCACTTT.

This clone was seen a single time. In DNA, the CDR3 is TGTGCCAGCAGCTTAGCGGGGACCCGTGGGGAAAAACTGTTTTTT. This encodes CASSLAGTRGEKLFF. This chain connects TRBV11-2 to TRBJ1-4; TRBD1 is a possible D gene (5 bases). The CDR3 totals 15 residues. CDR1 SGHAT and CDR2 FQNNGV come from the germline V gene. Trimming cost V 1 base and J 8 bases, with 14 bases left between them.

The chain links TRBV30 to TRBJ1-6; no clear D. The CDR3 is 12 residues long. CDR1 is GTSNPN, CDR2 SVGIG, per germline (reference sequence). V was pared by 3 bases and J by 11 bases, with 11 bases between. CDR3 region: CAWSPDQPPLHF. The CDR3 DNA reads TGTGCCTGGAGCCCGGACCAACCACCCCTCCACTTT.

Concerning this clone: The sample contains more than one DNA sequence encoding this CDR3. The chain links TRBV5-1 to TRBJ2-5, with a weak D call TRBD2 (7 bases). The CDR3 runs to 16 residues. Germline-derived CDR1 and CDR2 are SGHRS and YFSETQ. V lost 0 bases and J lost 3, with 15 bases in between. The CDR3 loop reads CASSLGRGGLEETQYF. The CDR3 DNA sequence: TGCGCCAGCAGCTTGGGGAGGGGGGGCCTTGAAGAGACCCAGTACTTC.

The chain has TRBV11-2 and TRBJ2-7; TRBD1 matches at 8 bases. CDR1 is SGHAT, CDR2 FQNNGV, per germline. V dropped 1 base and J dropped 6; count of bases not matched to a gene: 5. The CDR3 contains 14 residues. The CDR3 nucleotides read TGTGCCAGCAGCTTAGGGACAGGGCTGACCGAGCAGTACTTC. Translated, it gives CASSLGTGLTEQYF. Filled out from reference TRBV11-2 and TRBJ2-7, the complete variable domain reads EAGVAQSPRYKIIEKRQSVAFWCNPISGHATLYWYQQILGQGPKLLIQFQNNGVVDDSQLPKDRFSAERLKGVDSTLKIQPAKLEDSAVYLCASSLGTGLTEQYFGPGTRLTVT.

The CDR3 region is CASRVGGRNTEAFF. The CDR3, as DNA: TGTGCCAGCAGGGTAGGGGGTAGGAACACTGAAGCTTTCTTT. The chain has TRBV27 and TRBJ1-1; TRBD1 might be the D (6 bases). Germline values: CDR1 MNHEY, CDR2 SMNVEV (reference sequence). With 6 bases removed from V and 1 base from J, the gap between germline ends came to 12 bases. CDR3 length: 14 residues.

J is TRBJ2-2 and V is TRBV4-1, with TRBD2 identical over 9 bases. The germline V gene has CDR1 MGHRA and CDR2 YSYEKL. With V trimmed by 1 base and J by 1 base, 10 bases remained unmatched. This CDR3 spans 19 amino acids. This CDR3 reads CASSQGPLASGENTGELFF. CDR3 nucleotides: TGCGCCAGCAGCCAAGGGCCCCTGGCTAGCGGGGAGAACACCGGGGAGCTGTTTTTT.

The rearrangement uses TRBV5-6 and TRBJ1-1; 12 nucleotides agree with TRBD1. Germline V CDR1 and CDR2: SGHDT, YYEEEE. The CDR3 length is 19 residues. V lost 4 bases, J lost 0 bases, and 13 bases stayed unmatched. The DNA of the CDR3 is TGTGCCAGCAGCCCTCTCCCGGGACAGGGGGCTGGAATGAACACTGAAGCTTTCTTT. Its protein is CASSPLPGQGAGMNTEAFF.